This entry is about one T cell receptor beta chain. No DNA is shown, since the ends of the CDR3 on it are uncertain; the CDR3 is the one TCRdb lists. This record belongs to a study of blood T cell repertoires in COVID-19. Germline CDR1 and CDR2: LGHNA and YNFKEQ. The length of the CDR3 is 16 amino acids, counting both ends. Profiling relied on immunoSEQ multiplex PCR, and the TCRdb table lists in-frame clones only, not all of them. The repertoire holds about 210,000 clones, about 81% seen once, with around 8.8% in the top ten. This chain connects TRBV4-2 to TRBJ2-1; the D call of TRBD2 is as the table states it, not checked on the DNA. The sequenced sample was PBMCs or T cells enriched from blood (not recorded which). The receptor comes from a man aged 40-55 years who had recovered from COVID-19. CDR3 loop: CASSLSSSGGYNEQFF.